The rows below give T cell receptor beta chains drawn from one sample of a study of blood T cell repertoires in COVID-19. Assay: immunoSEQ multiplex PCR; the TCRdb copy retains only in-frame clones and omits some. Altogether about 370,000 clones are present, roughly nine tenths being singletons, with the ten largest covering about 1%. The material sequenced was PBMCs or T cells enriched from blood (not recorded which). The receptor set was obtained from a man between 18 and 35 years old who had recovered from COVID-19. CDR3s include the opening cysteine and the closing phenylalanine or tryptophan. D genes are given only for firm matches. Not all rows give a size; the values are once, few, many and, for expanded clones, a class.

cdr3_length	v_call	clone_size	j_call	d_call	cdr3_aa	cdr3_nt
13	TRBV5-1	NA	TRBJ1-5	NA	CASSLEVGQPQHF	TGCGCCAGCAGCTTGGAGGTGGGCCAGCCCCAGCATTTT
14	TRBV7-2	NA	TRBJ2-1	NA	CASSPTGAYNEQFF	TGTGCCAGCAGCCCCACCGGGGCCTACAATGAGCAGTTCTTC
15	TRBV4-3	NA	TRBJ1-1	TRBD1	CASSQSGQGNTEAFF	TGCGCCAGCAGCCAATCCGGACAGGGGAACACTGAAGCTTTCTTT
14	TRBV7-2	few	TRBJ1-1	NA	CASTLGGGATEAFF	TGTGCCAGCACCCTAGGCGGGGGGGCCACTGAAGCTTTCTTT
14	TRBV28	NA	TRBJ2-3	TRBD2	CASRGTSATDTQYF	TGTGCCAGCAGGGGGACTAGCGCCACAGATACGCAGTATTTT
10	TRBV6-1	NA	TRBJ2-1	NA	CASSEGAPLF	TGTGCCAGCAGTGAAGGGGCCCCGCTCTTC
14	TRBV6-2/TRBV6-3	NA	TRBJ2-7	TRBD1	CASSTRQGTYEQYF	TGTGCCAGCAGTACCCGACAGGGGACCTACGAGCAGTACTTC
18	TRBV4-2	once	TRBJ2-2	TRBD2	CASSVWSGGAGRSGELFF	TGTGCCAGCAGCGTCTGGAGCGGGGGGGCCGGGCGGAGCGGGGAGCTGTTTTTT
15	TRBV2	NA	TRBJ2-7	NA	CASSGSGISFYEQYF	TGTGCCAGCAGTGGGAGCGGAATTTCTTTCTACGAGCAGTACTTC
15	TRBV23-1	NA	TRBJ2-4	NA	CASTYEEIAKNIQYF	TGCGCCAGCACATACGAGGAAATAGCCAAAAACATTCAGTACTTC
17	TRBV4-3	few	TRBJ2-1	TRBD2	CASSQRTTSGAYNEQFF	TGCGCCAGCAGCCAGCGCACGACTAGCGGAGCCTACAATGAGCAGTTCTTC
14	TRBV19	few	TRBJ1-1	NA	CASSPRGGRTEAFF	TGTGCCAGTAGCCCGCGGGGGGGCCGGACTGAAGCTTTCTTT
14	TRBV7-2	NA	TRBJ2-7	TRBD1	CASSFGQGLYEQYF	TGTGCCAGCAGCTTCGGACAGGGCTTGTACGAGCAGTACTTC
18	TRBV9	NA	TRBJ2-1	TRBD2	CASSVGGSSGGWDNEQFF	TGTGCCAGCAGCGTAGGTGGGTCTAGCGGGGGTTGGGACAATGAGCAGTTCTTC
18	TRBV19	once	TRBJ1-5	TRBD1	CASRAFRDRGISNQPQHF	TGTGCCAGTAGGGCGTTCCGGGACAGGGGAATTAGCAATCAGCCCCAGCATTTT
15	TRBV6-5	NA	TRBJ2-7	NA	CASSYSRTDSYEQYF	TGTGCCAGCAGTTACTCTCGGACTGACTCCTACGAGCAGTACTTC
12	TRBV5-1	NA	TRBJ2-5	NA	CASSANQETQYF	TGCGCCAGCAGCGCGAACCAAGAGACCCAGTACTTC
14	TRBV5-4	once	TRBJ1-2	NA	CASSGSTAVIGYTF	TGTGCCAGCAGCGGTTCGACAGCCGTCATCGGCTACACCTTC
15	TRBV6-4	NA	TRBJ2-5	TRBD2	CASSPGGGLQETQYF	TGTGCCAGCAGCCCGGGGGGGGGACTGCAAGAGACCCAGTACTTC
16	TRBV19	NA	TRBJ2-3	TRBD1	CASSIGQGLSTDTQYF	TGTGCCAGTAGTATAGGACAGGGTCTTAGCACAGATACGCAGTATTTT
15	TRBV3-1/TRBV3-2	NA	TRBJ1-3	NA	CASSQEGAVGNTIYF	TGTGCCAGCAGCCAAGAGGGGGCGGTTGGAAACACCATATATTTT
14	TRBV9	NA	TRBJ1-3	NA	CASSVVDSGNTIYF	TGTGCCAGCAGCGTTGTAGACTCTGGAAACACCATATATTTT
15	TRBV28	NA	TRBJ2-6	NA	CASSLVYSGANVLTF	TGTGCCAGCAGTTTAGTGTACTCTGGGGCCAACGTCCTGACTTTC
15	TRBV5-4	NA	TRBJ2-2	NA	CASSYGVLRTGELFF	TGTGCCAGCAGCTACGGGGTTCTCCGAACCGGGGAGCTGTTTTTT
15	TRBV7-9	NA	TRBJ1-1	NA	CASSLNLIGNTEAFF	TGTGCCAGCAGCTTAAACTTAATCGGGAACACTGAAGCTTTCTTT
15	TRBV6-5	NA	TRBJ2-7	TRBD1	CASRNDGQGTYEQYF	TGTGCCAGCAGAAACGATGGACAGGGGACATACGAGCAGTACTTC
14	TRBV5-1	NA	TRBJ2-5	TRBD2	CASSQAGGAETQYF	TGCGCCAGCAGCCAAGCGGGGGGGGCGGAGACCCAGTACTTC
11	TRBV6-5	NA	TRBJ1-1	NA	CASTMNTEAFF	TGTGCCAGCACCATGAACACTGAAGCTTTCTTT
14	TRBV30	few	TRBJ1-1	NA	CAWNRRGRVGEAFF	TGTGCCTGGAACCGACGGGGTCGCGTCGGTGAAGCTTTCTTT
15	TRBV5-1	NA	TRBJ2-1	TRBD1	CASSLTGEPYNEQFF	TGCGCCAGCAGCTTGACAGGGGAACCCTACAATGAGCAGTTCTTC
17	TRBV27	NA	TRBJ2-2	TRBD2	CASTQAGGPRWTGELFF	TGTGCCAGCACCCAAGCGGGGGGGCCTAGGTGGACCGGGGAGCTGTTTTTT
12	TRBV7-2	NA	TRBJ1-2	NA	CASSFSRGGYTF	TGTGCCAGCAGCTTTTCCAGGGGTGGCTACACCTTC
13	TRBV19	NA	TRBJ1-6	NA	CASRGGRLSPLHF	TGTGCCAGCCGGGGGGGGAGGCTTTCACCCCTCCACTTT
16	TRBV27	NA	TRBJ2-7	TRBD2	CASSLMASGSSYEQYF	TGTGCCAGCAGTTTAATGGCTAGCGGCAGCTCCTACGAGCAGTACTTC
14	TRBV9	NA	TRBJ1-2	NA	CASSVVGREGGYTF	TGTGCCAGCAGCGTAGTCGGCAGGGAGGGTGGCTACACCTTC
18	TRBV7-2	NA	TRBJ1-2	NA	CASSLDRARVISNYGYTF	TGTGCCAGCAGCTTGGACCGGGCCAGGGTGATTTCTAACTATGGCTACACCTTC
15	TRBV4-3	few	TRBJ1-6	TRBD1	CASSQPDRGNSPLHF	TGCGCCAGCAGCCAACCCGACAGGGGGAATTCACCCCTCCACTTT
15	TRBV6-5	NA	TRBJ2-2	TRBD2	CASSTSGSDTGELFF	TGTGCCAGCAGTACTAGCGGGAGCGACACCGGGGAGCTGTTTTTT
15	TRBV5-1	NA	TRBJ2-3	TRBD1	CASSGQGTHTDTQYF	TGCGCCAGCAGTGGACAGGGGACTCACACAGATACGCAGTATTTT
15	TRBV28	NA	TRBJ1-3	NA	CASSSDSGAGNTIYF	TGTGCCAGCAGTTCCGATTCAGGGGCCGGAAACACCATATATTTT
14	TRBV9	once	TRBJ2-3	NA	CASCLAGNADTQYF	TGTGCCAGCTGTTTGGCAGGGAACGCAGATACGCAGTATTTT
15	TRBV28	NA	TRBJ1-5	TRBD1	CASSSDRGEDQPQHF	TGTGCCAGCAGCTCTGACAGGGGCGAGGATCAGCCCCAGCATTTT
13	TRBV18	NA	TRBJ1-1	NA	CASSPSQNTEAFF	TGTGCCAGCTCACCATCACAGAACACTGAAGCTTTCTTT
15	TRBV3-1/TRBV3-2	NA	TRBJ2-1	TRBD1	CASSPTGVLSNEQFF	TGTGCCAGCAGCCCGACAGGGGTTCTTAGCAATGAGCAGTTCTTC
17	TRBV4-2	once	TRBJ2-2	TRBD2	CASSQDQGGSVTGELFF	TGTGCCAGCAGCCAAGATCAGGGCGGGAGTGTCACCGGGGAGCTGTTTTTT
15	TRBV19	NA	TRBJ1-2	TRBD1	CASKLSGTGHDGYTF	TGTGCCAGTAAACTGTCCGGGACAGGGCATGATGGCTACACCTTC
15	TRBV9	NA	TRBJ2-7	NA	CASSPQGASFYEQYF	TGTGCCAGCAGCCCCCAAGGGGCAAGCTTCTACGAGCAGTACTTC
16	TRBV19	NA	TRBJ1-5	NA	CASSEGWRGFDQPQHF	TGTGCCAGTAGTGAGGGATGGCGGGGCTTCGATCAGCCCCAGCATTTT
13	TRBV11-2	NA	TRBJ2-7	NA	CASSLADTYEQYF	TGTGCCAGCAGCTTGGCTGACACCTACGAGCAGTACTTC
15	TRBV5-1	NA	TRBJ1-2	TRBD1	CASSDPGQGAYGYTF	TGCGCCAGCAGCGACCCGGGACAGGGGGCCTATGGCTACACCTTC
15	TRBV9	once	TRBJ1-3	NA	CASSVGTTSGNTIYF	TGTGCCAGCAGCGTAGGGACTACCTCTGGAAACACCATATATTTT
14	TRBV6-5	NA	TRBJ1-6	TRBD1	CASSTGAVNSPLHF	TGTGCCAGCAGCACAGGGGCAGTCAATTCACCCCTCCACTTT
14	TRBV13	once	TRBJ2-5	NA	CASSLQGYQETQYF	TGTGCCAGCAGCCTCCAGGGGTACCAAGAGACCCAGTACTTC
14	TRBV6-5	NA	TRBJ2-1	TRBD2	CASSSGLAGNEQFF	TGTGCCAGCAGTTCGGGACTAGCCGGCAATGAGCAGTTCTTC